This TCR beta chain was documented in a study of OX40 agonist ivuxolimab in advanced cancers. Losses at the gene ends were 1 base for V and 2 bases for J; bases not matched to a gene: 8. Germline V gene lookup returns CDR1 LGHNA and CDR2 YNFKEQ. The CDR3 length is 17 residues. Points from the study as a whole: Dosing at 0.1 to 3.0 mg/kg was accompanied by clonal expansion of CD4+ and CD8+ blood T cells by week 6. The 0.1-3.0 mg/kg partial responders had among the lowest clonal expansion.

Comment on this clone: No antigen is known for it.

TCRdb's copy holds only in-frame clones and misses some; the assay was immunoSEQ multiplex PCR. Of approximately 78,000 clones listed, roughly 90% were seen once; the top ten hold around 0.96%. This TCR was sampled from an adult with an advanced solid tumor such as melanoma, head and neck, liver or kidney cancer. The chain combines TRBV4-2 with TRBJ2-3; 8 bases agree with TRBD2. The sample consisted of CD4+ or CD8+ T cells sorted from blood, taken in a trial of the OX40 agonist ivuxolimab. CDR3: CASSQGPGGPNTDTQYF. In DNA form, the CDR3 reads TGTGCCAGCAGCCAAGGGCCGGGGGGGCCGAACACAGATACGCAGTATTTT.